This TCR beta chain was sequenced during a study of blood T cell repertoires in COVID-19. For the study at large: T cells, B-cell-depleted T cells, or PBMCs provided the cDNA or gDNA that served as material.

J lost 3 bases, V lost 0 bases, and 0 bases had no gene match. Germline V gives CDR1 LNHDA, CDR2 SQIVND (reference sequence). There are 14 residues in the CDR3. Profiling relied on immunoSEQ multiplex PCR, and the TCRdb table lists in-frame clones only, not all of them. Of about 40,000 clones listed, 87% are singletons. The rearrangement joins TRBV19 to TRBJ2-7, with TRBD1 matching over 9 bases. The specimen sequenced was peripheral blood. The receptor comes from a woman of 80 years or more with active COVID-19. The CDR3 loop reads CASSIETGGYEQYF. CDR3 bases: TGTGCCAGTAGTATAGAGACAGGGGGCTACGAGCAGTACTTC.